This paragraph covers one TCR beta chain sequence. This clonotype was seen more than once but under ten times. What this receptor recognizes is not known. Base qualities are not recorded, but no much larger clone differs from it by a single base. The CDR3 contains 14 residues, cysteine and phenylalanine counted. Kept here is only the CDR3 DNA, which spans 42 bases and is read in frame from base 1. The germline V gene (reference sequence) gives CDR1 as DFQATT and CDR2 as SNEGSKA. Between the V and J ends, shortened by 1 base and 1 base respectively, the junction contains 9 bases. The data were obtained in a study of T-cell reconstitution after alpha-beta-depleted transplantation in children (dated by TCRdb to the mid-2010s). Regarding the research as a whole: T-cell immune reconstitution after TCRalphabeta/CD19-depleted allogeneic hematopoietic cell transplantation in children was quantitatively tracked in the study by means of TCR repertoire profiling.

Library preparation used PCR. The instrument given in TCRdb is Illumina HiSeq 2500. TCR library preparation used molecular barcoding, with unique molecular identifiers applied to normalize quantification of the TCRbeta repertoire. Starting from the raw public reads, TCRdb applied fastp trimming at Q25, assembled clones with MiXCR and retained in-frame beta chains. CDR3 protein sequences are deduplicated, and each keeps its most common genes and DNA. The sample yields almost 600,000 distinct CDR3 sequences; over 25% were counted once. The ten largest clones add up to under 45% of the sample. What the work shows at the level of the full study, not this receptor alone: Apparently early alphabetaT-cell count recovery about two months after transplant reportedly relied on only several hundred rapidly expanded clones derived from non-depleted graft cells. In some patients, the high TCRbeta diversity seen at day 60 was put down to recipient T cells and intrathymic progenitors that had survived conditioning. Hyperexpanded clone frequencies declined over subsequent months; after one year, T-cell counts and TCRbeta diversity were mostly attributed to newly produced T cells.

The treatment or condition label, as the study defines it: allogeneic hematopoietic cell transplantation with graft depleted of TCRalphabeta T cells and CD19 B cells. The transplant recipients were children given TCRalphabeta/CD19-depleted allogeneic hematopoietic cell grafts. The sequence links TRBV20-1 to TRBJ2-3; the D gene cannot be named for sure. The starting material was PBMCs, obtained before TCRalphabeta/CD19-depleted stem cell transplant. This clonotype originated in a boy under two years old with Wiskott-Aldrich syndrome, due to receive a stem cell transplant. DNA sequence: TGCAGTGCTAGAGCTCCTCATGGCACAGATACGCAGTATTTT. Translated, this is CSARAPHGTDTQYF.